This T cell receptor delta chain was recorded in a study of γδ T cells in repeated Plasmodium falciparum infection. Study-level background: The natural-infection arm compared Malian children under seasonal malaria with matched Australian children. Over about 640 days, donors received four mosquito-bite P. falciparum NF54 infections.

Vgamma9/Vdelta2+ and Vdelta2-negative gammadelta T cells were flow-sorted from PBMC for bulk sequencing. Germline lookup yields CDR1 GEAIGNYY and CDR2 EKD. The length of the CDR3 is 18 residues. V gave up 3 bases and J gave up 0 bases, with 22 bases separating them. A note on this clone: TCRdb's entry gives the protein of a much larger clone, which mismatches this DNA's translation at residue 6, likely from a read error; the protein reported here is translated from the DNA.

TRG and TRD sequences were obtained from every sorted gammadelta sample. TCRdb redid the clone calls on the multiplex PCR reads with CATT. The sample has roughly 90,000 delta-chain clones, 0.85% to 1% seen once. This chain connects TRDV2 to TRDJ1; the D gene is possibly TRDD3 (5 bases). The J gene is not listed in TCRdb, so it was assigned here from a DNA match to germline. This TCR was sampled from a pool of human donors (malaria-infected and uninfected, not separated). The sample comprised gamma-delta T cells from blood. The CDR3 here is CACDAILGVGSNTDKLIF. CDR3 bases: TGTGCCTGTGACGCAATTTTAGGTGTGGGATCGAACACCGATAAACTCATCTTT.